Below, 20 T cell receptor beta chains from the same sample are listed, as sequenced in a study of long-term antiretroviral therapy in people with HIV (dated by TCRdb to between 2020 and 2023). Sequencing of the TRB variable region was done with the immunoSEQ hsTCRB v3.0 assay at survey level resolution. TCRdb took this table from immuneACCESS and kept in-frame rearrangements with V and J called. Such tables lack part of the clones; where checked against another copy, unresolved V genes explain under half of the gap, and the rest is unexplained. The sample profile shows 30,000 to 45,000 clones; roughly 78% of them were found once. Around 5.8% of the sample is taken by the ten largest. Sequencing used unsorted PBMCs, obtained 3.4 years after starting antiretroviral therapy. The origin of the receptors is a young man with HIV.

The gene calls are TRBV7-2 and TRBJ2-7; D may be TRBD2 (6 bases). Germline CDR1 is SGHTA and CDR2 is FQGNSA. The length of the CDR3 is 15 residues. V lost 5 bases and J lost 4, with 18 bases in between. CDR3 nucleotide sequence: TGTGCCAGCAGCCCGGGACTGGTGGGAGCGTACGAGCAGTACTTC. Amino acid sequence: CASSPGLVGAYEQYF. The full variable domain, with the rest looked up from reference TRBV7-2 and TRBJ2-7, is GAGVSQSPSNKVTEKGKDVELRCDPISGHTALYWYRQSLGQGLEFLIYFQGNSAPDKSGLPSDRFSAERTGGSVSTLTIQRTQQEDSAVYLCASSPGLVGAYEQYFGPGTRLTVT.

The CDR3 region is CASSLGEHEQYF. CDR3 bases: TGTGCCAGCAGCTTAGGGGAACACGAGCAGTACTTC. This chain links TRBV7-2 with TRBJ2-7; D call uncertain. V lost 1 base and J lost 5, with 6 bases in between. The CDR3 spans 12 residues. Germline V gives CDR1 SGHTA, CDR2 FQGNSA. Combining the CDR3 with reference TRBV7-2 and TRBJ2-7 gives the whole variable domain GAGVSQSPSNKVTEKGKDVELRCDPISGHTALYWYRQSLGQGLEFLIYFQGNSAPDKSGLPSDRFSAERTGGSVSTLTIQRTQQEDSAVYLCASSLGEHEQYFGPGTRLTVT.

The DNA for the CDR3 is TGTGCCAGCAGGGTTGGAGGCAGGGACCTTAATGAGCAGTTCTTC. Translated, it gives CASRVGGRDLNEQFF. V usage is TRBV5-4 and J usage is TRBJ2-1; D could derive from TRBD1 or TRBD2 (5 bases each). The CDR3 is 15 amino acids. The V gene lost 5 bases and the J gene lost 7 bases, with 19 bases spanning the gap. The germline CDR1 and CDR2 sequences are SGHNT and YYREEE (reference sequence).

The chain has TRBV28 and TRBJ1-1; the D gene is possibly TRBD1 (6 bases). Germline V lookup: CDR1 MDHEN, CDR2 SYDVKM. V was pared by 6 bases and J by 1 base, with 12 bases between. The CDR3 spans 14 residues. The CDR3 reads CASRSGTWNTEAFF. The CDR3 DNA reads TGTGCCAGCAGGTCCGGGACATGGAACACTGAAGCTTTCTTT. Filled out from reference TRBV28 and TRBJ1-1, the complete variable domain reads DVKVTQSSRYLVKRTGEKVFLECVQDMDHENMFWYRQDPGLGLRLIYFSYDVKMKEKGDIPEGYSVSREKKERFSLILESASTNQTSMYLCASRSGTWNTEAFFGQGTRLTVV.

The chain joins TRBV18 to TRBJ2-7; D is uncertain. The V end lost 5 bases, the J end lost 2 bases, and 10 bases lay between the germline ends. CDR1 and CDR2 (germline): KGHSH, LQKENI. The CDR3 is 13 amino acids. The CDR3 DNA is TGTGCCAGCTCAAAAACAGACACCTACGAGCAGTACTTC. Amino acids: CASSKTDTYEQYF.

This clone showed up just once. The chain recombines TRBV5-5 with TRBJ2-1; D assignment may be TRBD1 or TRBD2 (5 bases each). V shed 1 base and J shed 2 bases, with 7 bases lying between them. The CDR3 is 14 residues long. Germline V gives CDR1 SGHKS, CDR2 YYEKEE (reference sequence). Here the CDR3 DNA reads TGTGCCAGCAGCTTGTTGGGGGCCTACAATGAGCAGTTCTTC. Protein sequence: CASSLLGAYNEQFF.

Concerning this clone: The junction departs from germline at one end; a sequencing error may be responsible. This sequence joins TRBV5-6 and TRBJ1-5; D is perhaps TRBD1 (6 bases). Germline loops: CDR1 SGHDT, CDR2 YYEEEE. The CDR3 length is 15 residues. Here the CDR3 reads CAGSRGARANQPQHF. The CDR3 DNA follows: TGTGCCGGCAGCCGGGGGGCCAGGGCCAATCAGCCCCAGCATTTT. Drawing the rest from reference TRBV5-6 and TRBJ1-5, the complete variable domain is DAGVTQSPTHLIKTRGQQVTLRCSPKSGHDTVSWYQQALGQGPQFIFQYYEEEERQRGNFPDRFSGHQFPNYSSELNVNALLLGDSALYLCAGSRGARANQPQHFGDGTRLSIL.

This rearrangement joins TRBV29-1 to TRBJ2-1, with D uncertain. The CDR3 is made up of 14 amino acids. V shed 3 bases and J shed 2 bases, with 11 bases lying between them. The V gene's germline CDR1 is SQVTM and CDR2 ANQGSEA. CDR3 loop: CSVEGSQAYNEQFF. CDR3 DNA: TGCAGCGTTGAGGGCAGCCAGGCCTACAATGAGCAGTTCTTC.

The chain employs TRBV23-1 and TRBJ2-7; a weak D match, TRBD2 (5 bases). TRBV23-1 qualifies as an ORF whose function is uncertain. CDR3 length: 15 residues. Trimming stripped 0 bases from V and 2 bases from J, with 11 bases between. CDR3 coding DNA: TGCGCCAGCAGTCAATCGGGTGAGGGTACCTACGAGCAGTACTTC. Protein product: CASSQSGEGTYEQYF.

The J gene is TRBJ2-1, the V gene TRBV27; TRBD2 agrees at 7 bases. CDR3 size: 16 residues. Germline assignment: CDR1 MNHEY and CDR2 SMNVEV (reference sequence). J was trimmed by 4 bases and V by 0 bases; bases with no gene match: 6. For the CDR3, the DNA is TGTGCCAGCAGTTTATCCGTGGGGGGGGGATACAATGAGCAGTTCTTC. This codes for CASSLSVGGGYNEQFF.

In this sample, this clone turned up once. CDR3 loop: CASSPREVSGAFF. The CDR3 DNA reads as TGTGCCAGCTCACCACGTGAGGTATCTGGAGCTTTCTTT. The V call is TRBV18, the J call TRBJ1-1; D unclear. The CDR3 consists of 13 residues. Trimming removed 1 base at V and 10 bases at J, with 13 bases between. Germline lookup yields CDR1 KGHSH and CDR2 LQKENI.

The chain links TRBV4-1 to TRBJ2-1; 7 positions agree with TRBD2. Germline CDR1 MGHRA, CDR2 YSYEKL. The CDR3 totals 14 residues. Trimming cost V 8 bases and J 4 bases; bases outside gene matches: 8. The CDR3, as DNA: TGCGCCAGCGCCGCGCGGGAGCCATACAATGAGCAGTTCTTC. As protein: CASAAREPYNEQFF.

The chain combines TRBV6-1 with TRBJ2-7, with D perhaps matching TRBD1 (5 bases). Trimming stripped 11 bases from V and 6 bases from J, with 23 bases between. The CDR3 runs 14 residues. Germline V gives CDR1 MNHNS, CDR2 SASEGT. The CDR3 sequence: CALTTLGPPGEQYF. The DNA for the CDR3 is TGTGCCTTAACCACCCTGGGGCCCCCTGGCGAGCAGTACTTC.

This clone was seen a handful of times. The rearrangement joins TRBV7-2 to TRBJ2-7; possible D gene TRBD2, 5 bases. Germline CDR1 reads SGHTA; CDR2 reads FQGNSA. Trimming stripped 5 bases from V and 2 bases from J, with 10 bases between. CDR3 size: 13 residues. The CDR3 reads CASSSPGTYEQYF. Here the CDR3 DNA reads TGTGCCAGCAGCAGCCCGGGAACCTACGAGCAGTACTTC.

Worth noting for this clone: Germline is not matched at one junction end, which may reflect a read error. The gene calls are TRBV6-6 and TRBJ2-7; 7 positions agree with TRBD2. CDR3 size: 12 residues. Germline V CDR1 and CDR2: MNHNY, SVGAGI (reference sequence). As DNA, the CDR3 is TGTGCCAGCAGTTACTCCGGATTTGGACTAGGGTTC. It is translated as CASSYSGFGLGF.

This clone was picked up a small number of times. The V and J genes are TRBV7-9 and TRBJ2-7; D is perhaps TRBD1 (6 bases). The length of the CDR3 is 16 residues. Germline V gene lookup returns CDR1 SEHNR and CDR2 FQNEAQ (reference sequence). Trimming cost V 5 bases and J 0 bases, with 17 bases left between them. This CDR3 is CASSLVPGHSSYEQYF. In DNA form, the CDR3 reads TGTGCCAGCAGCCTGGTTCCGGGACATAGCTCCTACGAGCAGTACTTC.

The chain recombines TRBV30 with TRBJ1-2, with a possible D match to TRBD1 (6 bases). Germline V gene lookup returns CDR1 GTSNPN and CDR2 SVGIG (reference sequence). The V and J ends lost 3 bases and 3 bases respectively, with 17 bases between them. The CDR3 is 15 amino acids. The CDR3 spells CAWSVGTTNYYGYTF. The CDR3 nucleotides are TGTGCCTGGAGCGTCGGGACAACCAACTACTATGGCTACACCTTC. Full variable domain (missing parts from reference TRBV30 and TRBJ1-2): SQTIHQWPATLVQPVGSPLSLECTVEGTSNPNLYWYRQAAGRGLQLLFYSVGIGQISSEVPQNLSASRPQDRQFILSSKKLLLSDSGFYLCAWSVGTTNYYGYTFGSGTRLTVV.

The chain couples TRBV25-1 to TRBJ1-2, with D tentatively TRBD1 (5 bases). The germline V and J ends were trimmed by 1 base and 8 bases, with 23 bases remaining between them. This CDR3 has 17 amino acids. The germline V gene encodes CDR1 MGHDK and CDR2 SYGVNS. The CDR3 DNA follows: TGTGCCAGCAGTGAATCTTCGATTGTGAGGGGTTACGAAGGCTACACCTTC. It yields the protein CASSESSIVRGYEGYTF.

The chain is built from TRBV25-1 and TRBJ2-2; D is unclear. The CDR3 spans 13 residues. Per germline, CDR1 MGHDK and CDR2 SYGVNS. Trimming took off 3 bases at V and 8 bases at J, with 10 bases between the two ends. This chain's CDR3 is CASSESLSGELFF. Written as DNA, the CDR3 is TGTGCCAGCAGTGAGTCCCTGTCGGGGGAGCTGTTTTTT.

The genes are TRBV6-6 and TRBJ2-1; tentatively, D is TRBD1 or TRBD2 (5 bases each). Trimming took off 6 bases at V and 7 bases at J, with 19 bases between the two ends. There are 15 residues in the CDR3. Germline lookup yields CDR1 MNHNY and CDR2 SVGAGI (reference sequence). CDR3 residues: CASSNRADGANEQFF. The CDR3 DNA follows: TGTGCCAGCAGCAACCGGGCCGACGGGGCTAATGAGCAGTTCTTC.